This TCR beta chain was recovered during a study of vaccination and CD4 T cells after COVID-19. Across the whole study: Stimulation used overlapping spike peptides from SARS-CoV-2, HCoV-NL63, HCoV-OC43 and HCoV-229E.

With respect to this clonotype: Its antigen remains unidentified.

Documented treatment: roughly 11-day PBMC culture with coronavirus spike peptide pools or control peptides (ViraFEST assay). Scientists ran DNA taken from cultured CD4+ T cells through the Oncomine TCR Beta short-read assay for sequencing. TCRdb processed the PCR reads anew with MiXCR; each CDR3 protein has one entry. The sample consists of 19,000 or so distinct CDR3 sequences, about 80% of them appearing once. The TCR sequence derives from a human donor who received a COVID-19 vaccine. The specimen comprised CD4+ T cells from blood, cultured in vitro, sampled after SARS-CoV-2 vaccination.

DNA of the CDR3: TGTGCCACCAAGGGACAGCCGAGCTATAATTCACCCCTCCACTTT. This codes for CATKGQPSYNSPLHF. The chain carries TRBV2 and TRBJ1-6, with TRBD1 matching 7 bases. V lost 10 bases and J lost 3; bases outside the gene matches: 9. CDR1 is SNHLY and CDR2 is FYNNEI in the germline V gene. The CDR3 totals 15 residues.